A single sample gave rise to the 7 T cell receptor beta chains below, sequenced in a study of cytomegalovirus exposure and HLA in healthy donors. Only in-frame clones appear in the TCRdb table, and some are missing; sequencing was by immunoSEQ multiplex PCR. The table lists about 140,000 clones, around 88% of them singletons. Specimen: PBMCs. These receptors all come from a young woman in good health and CMV-seropositive.

This sequence joins TRBV6-5 and TRBJ2-1, with 9 positions matching TRBD1. The germline gives CDR1 MNHEY, CDR2 SVGAGI. V lost 0 bases to trimming and J lost 6 bases; unmatched junction nucleotides: 3. This CDR3 spans 15 amino acids. The CDR3 protein is CASSYSRQGVNEQFF. The CDR3 bases are TGTGCCAGCAGTTACTCCCGACAGGGGGTCAATGAGCAGTTCTTC.

J is TRBJ1-6 and V is TRBV27; 7 positions agree with TRBD1. The germline V gene has CDR1 MNHEY and CDR2 SMNVEV (reference sequence). Trimming took 5 bases from V and 11 from J; bases not matched to a gene: 9. The CDR3 is 14 residues long. This chain's CDR3 is CASSLQGVLTPLHF. CDR3 nucleotides: TGTGCCAGCAGTCTGCAGGGGGTTTTGACACCCCTCCACTTT.

The chain has TRBV7-9 and TRBJ2-7, with D maybe TRBD1 (6 bases). Germline CDR1 is SEHNR and CDR2 is FQNEAQ (reference sequence). CDR3 length equals 13 residues. Trimming removed 2 bases from V and 6 bases from J, with 11 bases in between. Here the CDR3 DNA reads TGTGCCAGCAGCTTAACGGCAGGGGCCGAGCAGTACTTC. Encoded protein: CASSLTAGAEQYF.

The rearrangement links TRBV7-3 to TRBJ1-3; D gene unclear. Trimming removed 1 base from V and 3 bases from J, with 16 bases in between. The germline CDR1 and CDR2 sequences are SGHTA and FQGTGA. This CDR3 region has 17 residues. CDR3 residues: CASSLRSRQEDGNTIYF. In nucleotides, the CDR3 is TGTGCCAGCAGCTTAAGGAGTCGGCAGGAGGATGGAAACACCATATATTTT.

The CDR3 sequence: CASSHAGGKAEAFF. CDR3 DNA sequence: TGTGCCAGCAGCCATGCGGGGGGGAAGGCTGAAGCTTTCTTT. The gene calls are TRBV4-2 and TRBJ1-1; D might be TRBD1 (5 bases). From germline, CDR1 is LGHNA and CDR2 YNFKEQ. Trimming removed 3 bases from V and 6 bases from J, with 14 bases in between. The length of the CDR3 is 14 residues.

This clone was recorded once. The chain combines TRBV28 with TRBJ1-6, with D possibly TRBD1 on 5 matching bases. CDR1 and CDR2 from the germline V gene are MDHEN and SYDVKM. CDR3 length: 12 residues. Trimming removed 7 bases from V and 8 bases from J, with 9 bases in between. The CDR3 DNA follows: TGTGCCAGCAACTGGGGGGATTCACCCCTCCACTTT. This sequence encodes CASNWGDSPLHF.

In this sample, this clone turned up once. V is TRBV7-2 and J is TRBJ2-2; 8 bases match TRBD2. The CDR3 extends over 16 amino acids. The germline V gene encodes CDR1 SGHTA and CDR2 FQGNSA. The J segment lost 4 bases and the V segment lost 1 base, leaving 5 bases of the junction unmatched. CDR3 nucleotide sequence: TGTGCCAGCAGCTTAGAGGCTAGCGGGCGCACCGGGGAGCTGTTTTTT. Encoded protein: CASSLEASGRTGELFF. The variable domain in full, with the rest retrieved from reference TRBV7-2 and TRBJ2-2, is GAGVSQSPSNKVTEKGKDVELRCDPISGHTALYWYRQSLGQGLEFLIYFQGNSAPDKSGLPSDRFSAERTGGSVSTLTIQRTQQEDSAVYLCASSLEASGRTGELFFGEGSRLTVL.